This T cell receptor beta chain was found in a study of cytomegalovirus exposure and HLA in healthy donors. Study-level results: There were some V segments, including TRBV6-2 and TRBV6-3, excluded as indistinguishable. Reports state that TCR beta sequences accurately predicted most subjects' HLA-A and HLA-B alleles.

From germline, CDR1 is SGHKS and CDR2 YYEKEE (reference sequence). The CDR3 sequence is 14 residues long. Trimming took off 0 bases at V and 7 bases at J, with 13 bases between the two ends. Amplification used 60 Vbeta primers and 13 Jbeta primers. Clones were read by immunoSEQ multiplex PCR, and TCRdb kept only the in-frame ones, dropping some. Here the sample spans some 87,000 clones, around four fifths being singletons. A word on this clone: The antigen remains undetermined.

The donors (healthy individuals) were bone marrow donors. V and J are TRBV5-5 and TRBJ1-1; weak D call: TRBD1 (5 bases). The receptor comes from a man aged 25-40 years in good health and CMV-seronegative. Sequencing was carried out using PBMCs. The CDR3 region is CASSLGFGGFEAFF. The CDR3 DNA follows: TGTGCCAGCAGCTTGGGGTTCGGGGGTTTTGAAGCTTTCTTT.